This TCR beta chain came from a study of response to subunit inactivated influenza vaccine. V shed 3 bases and J 2 bases; nucleotides not matched to a gene: 3. Germline CDR1 DFQATT, CDR2 SNEGSKA (reference sequence). The CDR3 runs to 13 residues. Each CDR3 protein is one row after TCRdb ran MiXCR on the RT-PCR reads. The repertoire includes around 750,000 distinct CDR3 sequences, 21% of them detected once, and about 10% sits in the top ten. The material sequenced was PBMCs from blood, taken 4 to 6 days after vaccination. The chain uses TRBV20-1 and TRBJ2-7, with 8 bases identical to TRBD1. This clonotype was sampled from a man in his forties or fifties who received an inactivated influenza vaccine. CDR3 sequence: CSARDRVAYEQYF. CDR3 in DNA: TGCAGTGCTAGGGACAGGGTCGCCTACGAGCAGTACTTC.